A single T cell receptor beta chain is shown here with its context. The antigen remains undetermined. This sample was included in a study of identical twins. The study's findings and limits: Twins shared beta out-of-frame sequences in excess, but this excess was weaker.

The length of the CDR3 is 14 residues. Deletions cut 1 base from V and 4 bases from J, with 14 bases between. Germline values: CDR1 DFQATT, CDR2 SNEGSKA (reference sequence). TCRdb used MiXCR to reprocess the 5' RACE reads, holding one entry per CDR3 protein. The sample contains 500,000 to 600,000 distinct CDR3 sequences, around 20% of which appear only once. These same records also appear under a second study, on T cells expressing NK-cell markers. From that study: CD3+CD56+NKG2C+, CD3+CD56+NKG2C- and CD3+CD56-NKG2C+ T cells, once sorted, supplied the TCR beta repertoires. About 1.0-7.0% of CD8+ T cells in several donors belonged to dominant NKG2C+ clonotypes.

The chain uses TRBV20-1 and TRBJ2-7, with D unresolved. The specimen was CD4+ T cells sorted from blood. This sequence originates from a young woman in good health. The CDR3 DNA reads TGCAGTGCTAGAGGGTTAGCCGAACAGTACGAGCAGTACTTC. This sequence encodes CSARGLAEQYEQYF.